The rows below give T cell receptor beta chains drawn from one sample of a study of cytomegalovirus exposure and HLA in healthy donors. Sequenced by immunoSEQ multiplex PCR; TCRdb stores in-frame clones only, minus some. The sample has about 220,000 clones, about 89% seen once. Specimen: PBMCs. The receptors were sampled from a woman aged 18-35 years in good health and CMV-seronegative. Each CDR3 is given with its conserved first and last residue. Fields, in order: D gene, J gene, clone size, V gene, CDR3 DNA, CDR3 protein. A D gene is named only where the DNA matches it firmly. Not every row has a clone size; where given, it reads once, few, many or a size class.

D gene: -; J gene: TRBJ2-1; clone size: -; V gene: TRBV27; CDR3 DNA: TGTGCCAGCAGTTTATCTTTAGAGAGATTTTACAATGAGCAGTTCTTC; CDR3 protein: CASSLSLERFYNEQFF
D gene: -; J gene: TRBJ1-5; clone size: -; V gene: TRBV27; CDR3 DNA: TGTGCCAGCACCGTTCGTGGGGGGCAGCCCCAGCATTTT; CDR3 protein: CASTVRGGQPQHF
D gene: -; J gene: TRBJ2-5; clone size: -; V gene: TRBV13; CDR3 DNA: TGTGCCAGCAGCTTAGGGAGGGGGACAGAGACCCAGTACTTC; CDR3 protein: CASSLGRGTETQYF
D gene: -; J gene: TRBJ1-1; clone size: -; V gene: TRBV5-1; CDR3 DNA: TGCGCCAGCAGCTTGGGACAGACTGAAGCTTTCTTT; CDR3 protein: CASSLGQTEAFF
D gene: -; J gene: TRBJ2-7; clone size: -; V gene: TRBV15; CDR3 DNA: TGTGCCACCAGCAGAGTTATGGGGGCCGGCGGGAGTTACGAGCAGTACTTC; CDR3 protein: CATSRVMGAGGSYEQYF
D gene: -; J gene: TRBJ2-7; clone size: -; V gene: TRBV28; CDR3 DNA: TGTGCCAGCAGGGCGGGACAGCCTTCCTACGAGCAGTACTTC; CDR3 protein: CASRAGQPSYEQYF
D gene: TRBD2; J gene: TRBJ2-5; clone size: -; V gene: TRBV28; CDR3 DNA: TGTGCCAGCAGCACTAGCGGGATTATTGGGGAGACCCAGTACTTC; CDR3 protein: CASSTSGIIGETQYF
D gene: -; J gene: TRBJ2-7; clone size: -; V gene: TRBV5-1; CDR3 DNA: TGCGCCAGCAGCTTGGGGCAGGGTGAGCACGAGCAGTACTTC; CDR3 protein: CASSLGQGEHEQYF
D gene: -; J gene: TRBJ2-5; clone size: once; V gene: TRBV5-1; CDR3 DNA: TGCGCCAGCAGCTTGGTCAGGGGAGAAGAGACCCAGTACTTC; CDR3 protein: CASSLVRGEETQYF
D gene: TRBD1; J gene: TRBJ1-1; clone size: few; V gene: TRBV6-5; CDR3 DNA: TGTGCCAGCAGTTCACAGGGGGCAGCTTTCTTT; CDR3 protein: CASSSQGAAFF
D gene: TRBD1; J gene: TRBJ1-2; clone size: -; V gene: TRBV5-1; CDR3 DNA: TGCGCCAGCAGCATGGGGGACAGGAGCTCCTATGGCTACACCTTC; CDR3 protein: CASSMGDRSSYGYTF
D gene: -; J gene: TRBJ1-1; clone size: -; V gene: TRBV18; CDR3 DNA: TGTGCCAGCTCACGGCAGGGCCTCGCGAACACTGAAGCTTTCTTT; CDR3 protein: CASSRQGLANTEAFF
D gene: TRBD2; J gene: TRBJ2-4; clone size: -; V gene: TRBV12-5; CDR3 DNA: TGTGCTAGTGGTTTGGAGGGACTAGCGGGAAAGAAAAACATTCAGTACTTC; CDR3 protein: CASGLEGLAGKKNIQYF
D gene: TRBD1; J gene: TRBJ1-1; clone size: -; V gene: TRBV14; CDR3 DNA: TGTGCCAGCAGCCTAAGGACAGGTGGGGACACTGAAGCTTTCTTT; CDR3 protein: CASSLRTGGDTEAFF
D gene: TRBD1; J gene: TRBJ2-1; clone size: -; V gene: TRBV7-2; CDR3 DNA: TGTGCCAGCAGCTTAGCTCGGGACAGGGGAGGTGGAATGAGCAAGTTCTTC; CDR3 protein: CASSLARDRGGGMSKFF
D gene: -; J gene: TRBJ1-5; clone size: -; V gene: TRBV7-2; CDR3 DNA: TGTGCCAGCAGCTCCAGGACAGCTAGCAATCAGCCCCAGCATTTT; CDR3 protein: CASSSRTASNQPQHF
D gene: -; J gene: TRBJ1-1; clone size: once; V gene: TRBV11-2; CDR3 DNA: TGTGCCAGCAGCTTTATCCGGGGCACTGAAGCTTTCTTT; CDR3 protein: CASSFIRGTEAFF
D gene: -; J gene: TRBJ2-5; clone size: -; V gene: TRBV11-2; CDR3 DNA: TGTGCCAGCAGCTTTCAGGGGTGCCAAGAGACCCAGTACTTC; CDR3 protein: CASSFQGCQETQYF
D gene: TRBD1; J gene: TRBJ2-5; clone size: -; V gene: TRBV9; CDR3 DNA: TGTGCCAGCAGCCAAACAGGGGGCAGTGAGACCCAGTACTTC; CDR3 protein: CASSQTGGSETQYF
D gene: TRBD1; J gene: TRBJ2-3; clone size: -; V gene: TRBV19; CDR3 DNA: TGTGCCAGTATAGGGGGCGATGATACGCAGTATTTT; CDR3 protein: CASIGGDDTQYF